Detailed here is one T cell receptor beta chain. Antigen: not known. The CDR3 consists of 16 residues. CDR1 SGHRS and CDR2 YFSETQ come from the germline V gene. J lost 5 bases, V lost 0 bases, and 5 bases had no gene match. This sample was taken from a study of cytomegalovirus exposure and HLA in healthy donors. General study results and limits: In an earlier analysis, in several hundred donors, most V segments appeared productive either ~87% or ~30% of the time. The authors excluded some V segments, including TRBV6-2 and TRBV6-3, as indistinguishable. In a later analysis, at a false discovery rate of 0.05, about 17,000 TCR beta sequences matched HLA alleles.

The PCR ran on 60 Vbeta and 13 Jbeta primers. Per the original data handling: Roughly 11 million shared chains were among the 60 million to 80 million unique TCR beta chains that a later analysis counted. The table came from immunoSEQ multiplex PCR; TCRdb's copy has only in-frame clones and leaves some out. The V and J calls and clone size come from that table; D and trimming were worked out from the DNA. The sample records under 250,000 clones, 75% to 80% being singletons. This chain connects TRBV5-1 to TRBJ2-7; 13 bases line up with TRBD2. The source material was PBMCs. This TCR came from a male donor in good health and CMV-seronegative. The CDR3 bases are TGCGCCAGCAGCTTGGGACTAGCGGGAGGTTTGAACGAGCAGTACTTC. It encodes CASSLGLAGGLNEQYF.